Below are 8 T cell receptor beta chains sequenced from a single sample in a study of spatial heterogeneity in lung cancer. Time point in this sample: sample taken at primary tumor resection. Without sorting, whole RNA was sequenced from tumor, nontumor lung or frozen PBMC. TCRdb itself ran the 5' RACE reads through MiXCR, one entry per CDR3 protein. The profile shows nearly 600 distinct CDR3 sequences, over 75% of them singletons. The sample here was PBMCs, taken at surgery. Receptors originate from a female donor with early-stage non-small cell lung cancer.

Turning to this clonotype: This beta chain slipped into a library made for alpha chains as a stray read, so its size is not meaningful. The V gene is TRBV15, the J gene TRBJ1-2, with a tentative D call TRBD1 (5 bases). The CDR3 is made up of 14 amino acids. Germline V gene lookup returns CDR1 LNHNV and CDR2 YYDKDF (reference sequence). The germline V and J ends were trimmed by 0 bases and 4 bases, with 9 bases remaining between them. The DNA for the CDR3 is TGTGCCACCAGCAGAGACAGGGTTCCCTATGGCTACACCTTC. Its translation: CATSRDRVPYGYTF.

With respect to this clonotype: A library made for alpha chains picked up this beta chain off target, so its size means little. The chain joins TRBV10-2 to TRBJ2-3; TRBD1 is a possible D gene (7 bases). The CDR3 has 13 residues. Germline V lookup: CDR1 WSHSY, CDR2 SAAADI. V was clipped by 7 bases and J by 0 bases, with 8 bases between them. The CDR3 protein is CASTGGSTDTQYF. CDR3 DNA: TGCGCCAGCACAGGGGGGAGCACAGATACGCAGTATTTT.

As for this clonotype: The size of this beta chain means little, since it is a stray read in a library made for alpha chains. V and J are TRBV27 and TRBJ2-5; D is perhaps TRBD1 (6 bases). The length of the CDR3 is 14 residues. Deletions cut 2 bases from V and 5 bases from J, with 12 bases between. Germline loops: CDR1 MNHEY, CDR2 SMNVEV (reference sequence). The CDR3, as DNA: TGTGCCAGCAGTTTAGGGGGCCCAGGGGAGACCCAGTACTTC. It yields the protein CASSLGGPGETQYF.

Regarding this clonotype: This beta chain turned up in a library designed for alpha chains; as an off-target read, its abundance says little. The V gene is TRBV5-1, the J gene TRBJ2-1, with 7 nucleotides matching TRBD1. The CDR3 totals 15 residues. The ends lost 7 bases at V and 1 base at J; junction bases unmatched: 8. Germline CDR1 SGHRS, CDR2 YFSETQ. In nucleotides, the CDR3 is TGCGCCAGCGGCCCTACAGGGGCTTCCTACAATGAGCAGTTCTTC. It yields the protein CASGPTGASYNEQFF.

The sample holds a few counts of this clonotype. This beta chain turned up in a library designed for alpha chains; as an off-target read, its abundance says little. The J gene is TRBJ1-1, the V gene TRBV9, with D hard to call. Germline CDR1 SGDLS, CDR2 YYNGEE. The CDR3 has 13 residues. V lost 1 base and J 5 bases, leaving 9 bases between the germline ends. DNA of the CDR3: TGTGCCAGCAGCGTATCTGGATCAACTGAAGCTTTCTTT. Its protein is CASSVSGSTEAFF.

Comment on this clonotype: This beta chain is off target for a library built for alpha chains, so its abundance means little. J is TRBJ2-5 and V is TRBV4-1; maybe TRBD1 (5 bases). With 2 bases removed from V and 3 bases from J, the gap between germline ends came to 13 bases. There are 15 residues in the CDR3. Germline-derived CDR1 and CDR2 are MGHRA and YSYEKL. CDR3 nucleotide sequence: TGCGCCAGCAGCCAATCGGCAGGGTGGGAAGAGACCCAGTACTTC. Translated, it gives CASSQSAGWEETQYF.

Concerning this clonotype itself: Within a library made for alpha chains, this beta chain is off target, and its count is uninformative. This chain links TRBV7-3 with TRBJ2-1; maybe TRBD2 (6 bases). Germline lookup yields CDR1 SGHTA and CDR2 FQGTGA. V was pared by 5 bases and J by 10 bases, with 15 bases between. This CDR3 contains 13 residues. The CDR3 protein is CASSAQTRHEQFF. The CDR3 DNA reads as TGTGCCAGCAGCGCCCAGACTAGGCACGAGCAGTTCTTC.

Turning to this clonotype: This beta chain lies outside the target of a library built for alpha chains; its clone size means little. The chain links TRBV4-3 to TRBJ1-2, with D possibly being TRBD1 (5 bases). The CDR3 is made up of 13 amino acids. Germline values: CDR1 LGHNA, CDR2 YSLEER. V lost 0 bases and J 7 bases, leaving 9 bases between the germline ends. This chain's CDR3 is CASSQERGAGYTF. In nucleotides, the CDR3 is TGCGCCAGCAGCCAAGAGAGGGGTGCTGGCTACACCTTC.